This T cell receptor (beta chain) was sequenced in a study of T cells in Graves' hyperthyroidism and ophthalmopathy. This clonotype was seen many times. The target antigen is unknown. RNA transcripts gave rise to amplified TCR beta CDR3 regions. A set of HTBI primers served as the primers for a first-round RT-PCR of the TCR CDR3. TCRdb reprocessed the multiplex PCR reads with MiXCR, giving one entry per CDR3 protein. The top ten hold roughly 15% of the sample, which has 360,000 or so distinct CDR3 sequences, around 18% seen once. Points from the study as a whole: Ophthalmopathy stood apart from stable hyperthyroidism in a 13 V-J model.

Material for sequencing was blood. The source of this sequence is a woman aged 40-49 years with Graves' ophthalmopathy.

CDR3 bases: TGCAGTGCTAGTGGTTTAAGATTTGGGGACGAGCAGTACTTC. Protein product: CSASGLRFGDEQYF. The chain couples TRBV20-1 to TRBJ2-7; D uncertain. Trimming took 3 bases from V and 5 from J, leaving 17 bases between them. The CDR3 runs to 14 residues. Germline V gives CDR1 DFQATT, CDR2 SNEGSKA (reference sequence).